This passage covers 23 T cell receptor beta chains from one sample sequenced in a study of cytomegalovirus exposure and HLA in healthy donors. Amplification used 60 Vbeta primers and 13 Jbeta primers. TCRdb's table, derived via immunoSEQ multiplex PCR, lists solely in-frame clones and lacks some. The sample has around 190,000 clones; roughly 90% are singletons. The sample was PBMCs. These receptors were collected from a woman in her twenties or thirties in good health and CMV-seronegative.

The J gene is TRBJ1-6, the V gene TRBV10-1; D is unresolved. The V gene lost 6 bases and the J gene lost 6 bases, with 9 bases spanning the gap. Germline V gene lookup returns CDR1 WNHNN and CDR2 SYGVQD (reference sequence). The CDR3 covers 13 residues. CDR3 sequence: CASRDRGNSPLHF. The CDR3 region has the DNA TGCGCCAGCAGGGATCGGGGTAATTCACCCCTCCACTTT.

The J gene is TRBJ2-7, the V gene TRBV30; D is undetermined. The CDR3 covers 13 residues. The germline gives CDR1 GTSNPN, CDR2 SVGIG (reference sequence). CDR3 loop: CAAGHENSYEQYF. CDR3 sequence (DNA): TGTGCGGCAGGCCACGAAAACTCCTACGAGCAGTACTTC.

The gene calls are TRBV10-1 and TRBJ1-1, with unresolved D. Germline assignment: CDR1 WNHNN and CDR2 SYGVQD (reference sequence). The CDR3 has 20 amino acids. V lost 0 bases to trimming and J lost 2 bases, with 25 bases between them. CDR3 loop: CASSESTHGWAGGKNTEAFF. CDR3 bases: TGCGCCAGCAGTGAGTCGACTCACGGGTGGGCCGGAGGAAAAAACACTGAAGCTTTCTTT.

The chain joins TRBV6-1 to TRBJ2-5, with 7 bases aligning to TRBD1. The CDR3 runs to 15 residues. V lost 6 bases and J lost 4; bases outside the gene matches: 11. In germline, CDR1 is MNHNS, CDR2 SASEGT. CDR3 sequence reads: CASRDRALSPETQYF. The CDR3 DNA sequence: TGTGCCAGCAGAGACAGGGCCCTGAGCCCAGAGACCCAGTACTTC.

The rearrangement links TRBV7-4 to TRBJ2-3; weak D call: TRBD2 (6 bases). Germline V gene lookup returns CDR1 SGHVT and CDR2 SQSDAQ. Trimming took 6 bases from V and 1 from J, leaving 17 bases between them. This CDR3 has 16 residues. The CDR3 spells CASSSMTQRGTDTQYF. The CDR3 region has the DNA TGTGCCAGCAGTTCCATGACCCAGCGGGGCACAGATACGCAGTATTTT.

The chain recombines TRBV27 with TRBJ1-2; 11 bases align to TRBD1. The germline V gene has CDR1 MNHEY and CDR2 SMNVEV (reference sequence). The CDR3 is made up of 15 amino acids. V was pared by 2 bases and J by 7 bases, with 6 bases of the junction left unmatched. The chain's CDR3 is CASSLSGQGAGGYTF. The CDR3 bases are TGTGCCAGCAGTTTAAGCGGACAGGGGGCGGGTGGCTACACCTTC.

The rearrangement joins TRBV18 to TRBJ1-2; TRBD1 might be the D (5 bases). This CDR3 contains 13 residues. CDR1 KGHSH and CDR2 LQKENI come from the germline V gene. V gave up 6 bases and J gave up 5 bases, with 13 bases separating them. CDR3 nucleotide sequence: TGTGCCAGCTCGCAGGCCGGGGGATATGGCTACACCTTC. Translating gives CASSQAGGYGYTF.

The rearrangement joins TRBV7-6 to TRBJ2-3; 8 bases align to TRBD2. Unmatched junction bases numbered 12, after V lost 4 bases and J lost 0 bases. CDR1 is SGHVS and CDR2 is FNYEAQ in the germline V gene. The CDR3 runs 18 residues. CDR3 DNA: TGTGCCAGCAGCTACCGATCGGTCCTAGCGGGCAGCACAGATACGCAGTATTTT. It codes for CASSYRSVLAGSTDTQYF. The entire variable domain, with the rest obtained from reference TRBV7-6 and TRBJ2-3, is as follows: GAGVSQSPRYKVTKRGQDVALRCDPISGHVSLYWYRQALGQGPEFLTYFNYEAQQDKSGLPNDRFSAERPEGSISTLTIQRTEQRDSAMYRCASSYRSVLAGSTDTQYFGPGTRLTVL.

The V call is TRBV27, the J call TRBJ2-3; a possible D gene is TRBD2 (6 bases). Trimming removed 5 bases from V and 4 bases from J, with 13 bases in between. The CDR3 is 14 residues long. Per germline, CDR1 MNHEY and CDR2 SMNVEV (reference sequence). The CDR3 loop reads CASSRTASADTQYF. The CDR3 DNA is TGTGCCAGCAGTCGTACGGCTAGCGCAGATACGCAGTATTTT.

The rearrangement uses TRBV9 and TRBJ2-3, with 7 bases that match TRBD1. The germline V gene encodes CDR1 SGDLS and CDR2 YYNGEE. The CDR3 is 16 amino acids. With V trimmed by 4 bases and J by 2 bases, 10 bases remained unmatched. CDR3 protein: CASSITGQLFTDTQYF. The CDR3 DNA follows: TGTGCCAGCAGCATCACGGGACAGTTATTCACAGATACGCAGTATTTT.

This clone was recorded a few times. The chain couples TRBV27 to TRBJ1-3; D ambiguous. Germline V gene data show CDR1 as MNHEY and CDR2 as SMNVEV (reference sequence). CDR3 length equals 17 residues. Trimming cost V 0 bases and J 0 bases, with 12 bases left between them. CDR3 loop: CASSLSEESNSGNTIYF. The CDR3 nucleotides are TGTGCCAGCAGTTTATCAGAGGAATCTAACTCTGGAAACACCATATATTTT.

This chain's CDR3 is CASSLGRFFGLSYEQYF. CDR3 nucleotide sequence: TGTGCCAGCAGCTTAGGTCGGTTTTTTGGACTCTCCTACGAGCAGTACTTC. The rearrangement links TRBV7-9 to TRBJ2-7; TRBD2 might be the D (5 bases). The V gene's germline CDR1 is SEHNR and CDR2 FQNEAQ (reference sequence). The CDR3 is made up of 17 amino acids. Trimming pared 1 base from V and 0 bases from J, leaving 16 bases between.

The chain is built from TRBV2 and TRBJ2-4, with 12 bases fitting TRBD2. CDR3 length: 16 residues. Germline CDR1 SNHLY, CDR2 FYNNEI. Germline trimming cut 2 bases from V and 6 bases from J; bases unmatched to any gene: 5. This chain's CDR3 is CASSELAGGLGNIQYF. The CDR3 nucleotides read TGTGCCAGCAGTGAACTAGCGGGGGGGCTGGGAAACATTCAGTACTTC.

This chain connects TRBV2 to TRBJ2-2; possible D gene TRBD1, 6 bases. CDR1 and CDR2 (germline): SNHLY, FYNNEI. CDR3 length equals 14 residues. Trimming removed 5 bases at V and 7 bases at J, with 14 bases between. CDR3 sequence (DNA): TGTGCCAGCAGTCCCCTTACAGGGATCGGGGAGCTGTTTTTT. As protein: CASSPLTGIGELFF.

The chain carries TRBV6-6 and TRBJ2-2; D uncertain. CDR3 length: 15 amino acids. Germline assignment: CDR1 MNHNY and CDR2 SVGAGI (reference sequence). Trimming pared 2 bases from V and 1 base from J, leaving 8 bases between. As DNA, the CDR3 is TGTGCCAGCAGTTACGAAGCATTGAACACCGGGGAGCTGTTTTTT. Its protein is CASSYEALNTGELFF.

This clone occurred once. V and J are TRBV11-3 and TRBJ2-2, with D perhaps matching TRBD1 (6 bases). Trimming cost V 5 bases and J 3 bases, with 13 bases left between them. The CDR3 contains 15 residues. CDR1 and CDR2 (germline): SGHNT, YENEEA. CDR3 in DNA: TGTGCCAGCAGCCCCAGGGACACCTACACCGGGGAGCTGTTTTTT. Amino acids: CASSPRDTYTGELFF.

This clone was detected only a few times. V gene TRBV11-2 combines with J gene TRBJ2-7, with D maybe TRBD1 (6 bases). This CDR3 is built from 15 residues. V lost 5 bases and J lost 4, with 18 bases in between. Germline assignment: CDR1 SGHAT and CDR2 FQNNGV. In DNA form, the CDR3 reads TGTGCCAGCAGCACACAACCCAGGGGTATGTACGAGCAGTACTTC. This sequence encodes CASSTQPRGMYEQYF. Full variable domain (missing parts from reference TRBV11-2 and TRBJ2-7): EAGVAQSPRYKIIEKRQSVAFWCNPISGHATLYWYQQILGQGPKLLIQFQNNGVVDDSQLPKDRFSAERLKGVDSTLKIQPAKLEDSAVYLCASSTQPRGMYEQYFGPGTRLTVT.

The CDR3 coding sequence is TGTGCCAGCAGGGGGACAGATAATCAGCCCCAGCATTTT. This gives the protein CASRGTDNQPQHF. V is TRBV6-5 and J is TRBJ1-5, with TRBD1 identical over 7 bases. Germline V CDR1 and CDR2: MNHEY, SVGAGI. With 6 bases clipped from V and 4 bases from J, the junction kept 3 bases outside the gene matches. The CDR3 extends over 13 amino acids.

This sequence joins TRBV2 and TRBJ2-7; 10 bases are shared with TRBD1. The CDR3 runs to 16 residues. Per the germline V gene, CDR1 is SNHLY and CDR2 is FYNNEI. V dropped 5 bases and J dropped 6; count of bases not matched to a gene: 13. The CDR3, as DNA: TGTGCCAGCAGTCTCCACCCGGGACAGGGGCCGATCGAGCAGTACTTC. This sequence encodes CASSLHPGQGPIEQYF.

This clone was recorded only once. The chain recombines TRBV28 with TRBJ2-7; D is perhaps TRBD2 (6 bases). The CDR3 runs 15 residues. V was clipped by 6 bases and J by 1 base, with 16 bases between them. Germline values: CDR1 MDHEN, CDR2 SYDVKM. The DNA for the CDR3 is TGTGCCAGCAGCTTCCAGGGACTGGGGTCCTACGAGCAGTACTTC. This gives the protein CASSFQGLGSYEQYF.

J is TRBJ2-3 and V is TRBV19, with TRBD2 identical over 7 bases. CDR3 length: 13 residues. Unmatched junction bases numbered 3, after V lost 5 bases and J lost 4 bases. CDR1 is LNHDA, CDR2 SQIVND, per germline (reference sequence). The CDR3 here is CASSPGRADTQYF. CDR3 nucleotide sequence: TGTGCCAGTAGTCCAGGGAGGGCAGATACGCAGTATTTT.

The CDR3 protein is CASGDRINIQYF. CDR3 DNA: TGTGCCAGCGGGGACAGAATAAACATTCAGTACTTC. V usage is TRBV2 and J usage is TRBJ2-4; 7 positions agree with TRBD1. The ends lost 8 bases at V and 6 bases at J; junction bases unmatched: 4. Germline lookup yields CDR1 SNHLY and CDR2 FYNNEI. This CDR3 spans 12 amino acids.

The gene calls are TRBV7-3 and TRBJ2-2; TRBD2 agrees at 9 bases. The trim removed 5 bases at V and 4 bases at J, leaving 5 bases unmatched. This CDR3 has 15 amino acids. CDR1 and CDR2 (germline): SGHTA, FQGTGA. CDR3 sequence: CASSPSGGFTGELFF. CDR3 bases: TGTGCCAGCAGCCCCAGCGGGGGGTTCACCGGGGAGCTGTTTTTT. Together with reference TRBV7-3 and TRBJ2-2, the CDR3 gives the full variable domain: GAGVSQTPSNKVTEKGKYVELRCDPISGHTALYWYRQSLGQGPEFLIYFQGTGAADDSGLPNDRFFAVRPEGSVSTLKIQRTERGDSAVYLCASSPSGGFTGELFFGEGSRLTVL.